Each of the 32 T cell receptor beta chains below was sequenced from the same sample in a study of T cell responses to AZD1222 COVID-19 vaccine. Method: immunoSEQ multiplex PCR; TCRdb's copy keeps in-frame clones and lacks some. Among some 120,000 clones listed, just over 90% were seen once. Material: peripheral blood, obtained on day 0 of AZD1222 vaccination. The receptors derive from an adult in good health.

This clone was counted once. The V and J genes are TRBV9 and TRBJ2-3, with 9 positions matching TRBD2. CDR3 size: 16 residues. Unmatched junction bases numbered 9, after V lost 4 bases and J lost 3 bases. CDR1 is SGDLS, CDR2 YYNGEE, per germline. As DNA, the CDR3 is TGTGCCAGCAGCACCAGAAGTAGCGGGAGAACAGATACGCAGTATTTT. Translated: CASSTRSSGRTDTQYF.

This chain connects TRBV1 to TRBJ2-7; no check of the table's D call, TRBD1, against the DNA was made. TRBV1 constitutes a pseudogene. This CDR3 comprises 15 residues. The CDR3 loop reads CTSSQVRGLAYEQYF. CDR3 nucleotides: TGCACCAGCAGCCAAGTAAGGGGGCTGGCCTACGAGCAGTACTTC.

V and J are TRBV5-1 and TRBJ2-7; 9 bases align to TRBD1. The CDR3 is 15 amino acids. V shed 0 bases, J shed 4 bases, and the junction held 5 bases outside the gene matches. Germline V CDR1 and CDR2: SGHRS, YFSETQ. The CDR3 DNA reads as TGCGCCAGCAGCTTGGTACAGGGGGCTAGTTACGAGCAGTACTTC. This translates into CASSLVQGASYEQYF.

The rearrangement joins TRBV5-6 to TRBJ2-2; D not certain. This CDR3 comprises 15 residues. Germline V CDR1 and CDR2: SGHDT, YYEEEE. V gave up 0 bases and J gave up 4 bases, with 10 bases separating them. CDR3 coding DNA: TGTGCCAGCAGCTTGGACAAACGCCGCACCGGGGAGCTGTTTTTT. Protein: CASSLDKRRTGELFF. The full variable domain, completed using reference TRBV5-6 and TRBJ2-2, is DAGVTQSPTHLIKTRGQQVTLRCSPKSGHDTVSWYQQALGQGPQFIFQYYEEEERQRGNFPDRFSGHQFPNYSSELNVNALLLGDSALYLCASSLDKRRTGELFFGEGSRLTVL.

This clone was detected only once. The chain recombines TRBV28 with TRBJ1-3, with TRBD1 as a possible D gene (5 bases). V was clipped by 2 bases and J by 4 bases, with 6 bases between them. The V gene's germline CDR1 is MDHEN and CDR2 SYDVKM. This CDR3 region has 13 residues. The CDR3 reads CASSLGTGNTIYF. The DNA of the CDR3 is TGTGCCAGCAGTTTAGGGACCGGAAACACCATATATTTT. Drawing the rest from reference TRBV28 and TRBJ1-3, the complete variable domain is DVKVTQSSRYLVKRTGEKVFLECVQDMDHENMFWYRQDPGLGLRLIYFSYDVKMKEKGDIPEGYSVSREKKERFSLILESASTNQTSMYLCASSLGTGNTIYFGEGSWLTVV.

The rearrangement links TRBV5-8 to TRBJ1-4; no definite D call. Per the germline V gene, CDR1 is SGHTS and CDR2 is YDEGEE. V gave up 4 bases and J gave up 8 bases, with 12 bases separating them. The CDR3 loop spans 13 amino acids. The DNA for the CDR3 is TGTGCCAGCAGCCACCCTCCTTGGGAAAAACTGTTTTTT. It encodes CASSHPPWEKLFF.

The chain combines TRBV5-5 with TRBJ1-5, with no clear D. From germline, CDR1 is SGHKS and CDR2 YYEKEE (reference sequence). There are 13 residues in the CDR3. Trimming cost V 2 bases and J 3 bases, with 6 bases left between them. Written as DNA, the CDR3 is TGTGCCAGCAGCTTACGGAACAATCAGCCCCAGCATTTT. Protein: CASSLRNNQPQHF.

The chain uses TRBV30 and TRBJ2-2, with TRBD2 identical over 9 bases. CDR3 length: 13 amino acids. Germline CDR1 reads GTSNPN; CDR2 reads SVGIG (reference sequence). Losses at the gene ends were 3 bases for V and 5 bases for J; bases not matched to a gene: 1. The CDR3 is CAWRREGTGELFF. For the CDR3, the DNA is TGTGCCTGGAGGCGGGAGGGGACCGGGGAGCTGTTTTTT.

The chain employs TRBV6-1 and TRBJ1-2, with D perhaps matching TRBD1 (5 bases). The CDR3 spans 14 residues. Germline loops: CDR1 MNHNS, CDR2 SASEGT. Trimming took 0 bases from V and 3 from J, leaving 8 bases between them. CDR3 bases: TGTGCCAGCAGTGAAGCAGACAGATACTATGGCTACACCTTC. Its protein product is CASSEADRYYGYTF.

The chain couples TRBV3-1 (or the pseudogene TRBV3-2) to TRBJ2-7; the D gene is possibly TRBD2 (6 bases). From germline, CDR1 is LGHDT and CDR2 YNNKEL (reference sequence). The CDR3 contains 14 residues. Trimming took 4 bases from V and 7 from J, leaving 17 bases between them. In DNA form, the CDR3 reads TGTGCCAGCAGCCCCAACCGGAGGGCCGGGGAGCAGTACTTC. Translating it yields CASSPNRRAGEQYF.

The rearrangement uses TRBV9 and TRBJ1-1; perhaps TRBD1 as D (6 bases). V was shortened by 1 base and J by 5 bases, with 18 bases between the two germline ends. Germline V CDR1 and CDR2: SGDLS, YYNGEE. The CDR3 totals 16 residues. CDR3 sequence (DNA): TGTGCCAGCAGCGTATACCCCCAGGGGCGAGATACTGAAGCTTTCTTT. It translates to CASSVYPQGRDTEAFF.

The V call is TRBV5-1, the J call TRBJ2-4; 9 bases line up with TRBD1. The V segment lost 4 bases and the J segment 7 bases; nucleotides outside the gene matches: 6. This CDR3 region has 14 residues. Germline CDR1 reads SGHRS; CDR2 reads YFSETQ. The CDR3 loop is CASSGTGNENIQYF. In DNA, the CDR3 is TGCGCCAGCAGCGGGACAGGGAATGAGAACATTCAGTACTTC.

The genes are TRBV7-2 and TRBJ1-2; D ambiguous. This CDR3 is 12 amino acids long. The germline V gene has CDR1 SGHTA and CDR2 FQGNSA. V lost 5 bases and J 6 bases, leaving 10 bases between the germline ends. CDR3 DNA: TGTGCCAGCAGCCCCAATCGGGATGGCTACACCTTC. Its protein is CASSPNRDGYTF.

The V gene is TRBV6-6, the J gene TRBJ2-3, with D hard to call. This CDR3 contains 15 residues. Trimming removed 7 bases from V and 6 bases from J, with 20 bases in between. From germline, CDR1 is MNHNY and CDR2 SVGAGI (reference sequence). CDR3 protein: CASNWGKPGRDTQYF. DNA of the CDR3: TGTGCCAGCAATTGGGGTAAACCTGGAAGGGATACGCAGTATTTT.

Here the CDR3 DNA reads TGTGCCAGCAGCTTTACCCTCGACAGGGCCAGGCACGAGCAGTACTTC. This codes for CASSFTLDRARHEQYF. J is TRBJ2-7 and V is TRBV12-1; whether TRBD1, the table's D call, matches the DNA was not checked. TRBV12-1 is classified as a pseudogene. There are 16 residues in the CDR3.

The table lists this clone with a count of one. V is TRBV19 and J is TRBJ2-4, with TRBD1 as a possible D gene (5 bases). The germline CDR1 and CDR2 sequences are LNHDA and SQIVND (reference sequence). This CDR3 comprises 14 residues. Between the trimmed V and J ends, which lost 0 bases and 6 bases, there was a span of 9 bases. The CDR3 here is CASSIEARANIQYF. In nucleotides, the CDR3 is TGTGCCAGTAGTATAGAGGCCAGGGCAAACATTCAGTACTTC.

The chain recombines TRBV27 with TRBJ2-1; TRBD2 agrees at 7 bases. The CDR3 has 15 residues. CDR1 MNHEY and CDR2 SMNVEV come from the germline V gene (reference sequence). The V gene end was trimmed by 3 bases and the J gene end by 6 bases; junction bases not matched to a gene: 8. The CDR3 protein is CASSLGREISNEQFF. CDR3 nucleotide sequence: TGTGCCAGCAGTTTGGGGCGGGAGATTTCCAATGAGCAGTTCTTC.

The chain is built from TRBV11-2 and TRBJ2-7, with 8 nucleotides matching TRBD1. V was clipped by 7 bases and J by 3 bases; unmatched bases: 5. Germline CDR1 and CDR2: SGHAT and FQNNGV. The CDR3 runs 13 residues. CDR3 sequence: CASTSTGGYEQYF. CDR3 coding DNA: TGTGCCAGCACCAGTACAGGGGGCTACGAGCAGTACTTC.

The rearrangement joins TRBV3-1 (or the pseudogene TRBV3-2) to TRBJ2-1, with TRBD1 identical over 9 bases. This CDR3 comprises 15 residues. Germline V gene data show CDR1 as LGHDT and CDR2 as YNNKEL (reference sequence). V lost 5 bases, J lost 9 bases, and 11 bases stayed unmatched. CDR3 amino acids: CASSLQGAGGGEQFF. The CDR3 DNA reads TGTGCCAGCAGCTTACAGGGGGCTGGAGGGGGTGAGCAGTTCTTC.

This chain joins TRBV6-5 and TRBJ2-2; no clear D. Per germline, CDR1 MNHEY and CDR2 SVGAGI. Deletions cut 6 bases from V and 1 base from J, with 6 bases between. The CDR3 sequence is 13 residues long. The CDR3 reads CASSDGNTGELFF. The CDR3 bases are TGTGCCAGCAGCGACGGGAACACCGGGGAGCTGTTTTTT.

This chain joins TRBV12-3 or TRBV12-4 and TRBJ2-1; D gene uncertain. Trimming pared 5 bases from V and 8 bases from J, leaving 7 bases between. The CDR3 is made up of 11 amino acids. CDR3 sequence (DNA): TGTGCCAGCAGTACAAATGATGAGCAGTTCTTC. The encoded protein is CASSTNDEQFF.

The chain joins TRBV5-1 to TRBJ1-2; 7 bases fit TRBD1. Germline CDR1 reads SGHRS; CDR2 reads YFSETQ. The V and J ends lost 0 bases and 3 bases, in that order; junction bases with no gene match: 5. There are 15 residues in the CDR3. The CDR3 region is CASSLAPGTDYGYTF. CDR3 in DNA: TGCGCCAGCAGCTTGGCACCCGGGACAGACTATGGCTACACCTTC.

This clone was seen just once. This sequence joins TRBV12-3 or TRBV12-4 and TRBJ2-1, with a tentative D call TRBD1 (5 bases). The CDR3 sequence is 13 residues long. The V end was cut by 7 bases, the J end by 4 bases, with 11 bases between. The CDR3 region has the DNA TGTGCCAGCATCCTAGGGGCTTACAATGAGCAGTTCTTC. Translation gives CASILGAYNEQFF.

This sequence joins TRBV30 and TRBJ2-2, with 8 bases aligning to TRBD1. Germline lookup yields CDR1 GTSNPN and CDR2 SVGIG (reference sequence). The CDR3 consists of 14 residues. V trimming: 5 bases; J trimming: 4 bases; junction bases outside the gene matches: 6. CDR3 coding DNA: TGTGCCTGGGGGGGACAGGAGGCCACCGGGGAGCTGTTTTTT. Protein sequence: CAWGGQEATGELFF. Full variable domain (remainder filled in from reference TRBV30 and TRBJ2-2): SQTIHQWPATLVQPVGSPLSLECTVEGTSNPNLYWYRQAAGRGLQLLFYSVGIGQISSEVPQNLSASRPQDRQFILSSKKLLLSDSGFYLCAWGGQEATGELFFGEGSRLTVL.

The chain combines TRBV5-1 with TRBJ2-7; TRBD1 aligns across 12 bases. Germline V gene data show CDR1 as SGHRS and CDR2 as YFSETQ. The CDR3 extends over 15 amino acids. The V and J ends lost 2 bases and 6 bases, in that order; junction bases with no gene match: 6. DNA of the CDR3: TGCGCCAGCAGCTTAGCCGGGACAGGGGGCGTCGAGCAGTACTTC. It encodes CASSLAGTGGVEQYF. The full variable domain, completed using reference TRBV5-1 and TRBJ2-7, is KAGVTQTPRYLIKTRGQQVTLSCSPISGHRSVSWYQQTPGQGLQFLFEYFSETQRNKGNFPGRFSGRQFSNSRSEMNVSTLELGDSALYLCASSLAGTGGVEQYFGPGTRLTVT.

The gene calls are TRBV19 and TRBJ2-5; D may be TRBD1 (5 bases). This CDR3 has 13 residues. The germline V and J ends were trimmed by 6 bases and 5 bases, with 13 bases remaining between them. Germline lookup yields CDR1 LNHDA and CDR2 SQIVND (reference sequence). The DNA for the CDR3 is TGTGCCAGTAGCCCAGGGTACTCGGAGACCCAGTACTTC. This codes for CASSPGYSETQYF.

The V gene is TRBV24-1, the J gene TRBJ2-2; a possible D gene is TRBD1 (6 bases). V lost 0 bases, J lost 4 bases, and 11 bases lay in between. Germline CDR1 KGHDR, CDR2 SFDVKD. The CDR3 loop spans 16 amino acids. In nucleotides, the CDR3 is TGTGCCACCAGTGATTTGCAGGGGAGTGGCACCGGGGAGCTGTTTTTT. Its protein product is CATSDLQGSGTGELFF.

The V call is TRBV7-9, the J call TRBJ2-6; D gene uncertain. The CDR3 contains 15 residues. V was cut by 2 bases and J by 1 base, with 6 bases left in between. The germline gives CDR1 SEHNR, CDR2 FQNEAQ (reference sequence). CDR3 nucleotides: TGTGCCAGCAGCTTATCGATATCTGGGGCCAACGTCCTGACTTTC. This sequence encodes CASSLSISGANVLTF.

This clone was detected only once. CDR3 amino acids: CASSPHRDRGETQYF. CDR3 bases: TGTGCCAGCTCACCACACCGGGACAGGGGGGAGACCCAGTACTTC. This chain links TRBV18 with TRBJ2-5; 11 positions agree with TRBD1. CDR3 size: 15 residues. Looked up from germline, CDR1 is KGHSH and CDR2 is LQKENI. The J segment lost 5 bases and the V segment lost 1 base, leaving 3 bases of the junction unmatched. Full variable domain (outside the CDR3, taken from reference TRBV18 and TRBJ2-5): NAGVMQNPRHLVRRRGQEARLRCSPMKGHSHVYWYRQLPEEGLKFMVYLQKENIIDESGMPKERFSAEFPKEGPSILRIQQVVRGDSAAYFCASSPHRDRGETQYFGPGTRLLVL.

The chain couples TRBV7-9 to TRBJ1-1, with D maybe TRBD1 (5 bases). This CDR3 spans 13 amino acids. The germline gives CDR1 SEHNR, CDR2 FQNEAQ (reference sequence). V lost 7 bases, J lost 5 bases, and 14 bases lay in between. DNA of the CDR3: TGTGCCAGCATCGGCAGTTGGGGGACTGAAGCTTTCTTT. It codes for CASIGSWGTEAFF. The complete variable domain, with remaining parts taken from reference TRBV7-9 and TRBJ1-1, reads DTGVSQNPRHKITKRGQNVTFRCDPISEHNRLYWYRQTLGQGPEFLTYFQNEAQLEKSRLLSDRFSAERPKGSFSTLEIQRTEQGDSAMYLCASIGSWGTEAFFGQGTRLTVV.

This chain links TRBV6-1 with TRBJ2-4, with D uncertain. Germline CDR1 reads MNHNS; CDR2 reads SASEGT. With 1 base removed from V and 8 bases from J, the gap between germline ends came to 15 bases. The CDR3 totals 15 residues. The CDR3 loop is CASSEVESGSDIQYF. The CDR3 DNA reads TGTGCCAGCAGTGAAGTGGAGTCCGGGTCCGACATTCAGTACTTC.

The chain links TRBV19 to TRBJ2-5; the match to TRBD2 covers 16 bases. CDR1 and CDR2 (germline): LNHDA, SQIVND (reference sequence). V was pared by 3 bases and J by 5 bases, with 12 bases of the junction left unmatched. This CDR3 is 19 amino acids long. The CDR3 bases are TGTGCCAGTAGTATTGGGGAGGGACTAGCGGGAGGGCCGACGGAGACCCAGTACTTC. It specifies CASSIGEGLAGGPTETQYF.